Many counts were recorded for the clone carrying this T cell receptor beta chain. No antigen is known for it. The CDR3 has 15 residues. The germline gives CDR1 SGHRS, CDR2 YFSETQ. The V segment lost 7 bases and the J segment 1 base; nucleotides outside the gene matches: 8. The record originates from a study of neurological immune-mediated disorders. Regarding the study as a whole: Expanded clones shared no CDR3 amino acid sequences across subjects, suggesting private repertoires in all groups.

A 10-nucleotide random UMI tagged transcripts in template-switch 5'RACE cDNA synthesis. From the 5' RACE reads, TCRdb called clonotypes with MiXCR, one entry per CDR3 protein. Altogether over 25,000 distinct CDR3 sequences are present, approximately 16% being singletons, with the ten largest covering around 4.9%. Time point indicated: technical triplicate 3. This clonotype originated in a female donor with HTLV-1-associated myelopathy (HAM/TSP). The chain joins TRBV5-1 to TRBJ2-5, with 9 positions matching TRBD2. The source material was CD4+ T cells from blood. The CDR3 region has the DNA TGCGCCAGCGCCACCGGGACTAGCTTCCAAGAGACCCAGTACTTC. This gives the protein CASATGTSFQETQYF.